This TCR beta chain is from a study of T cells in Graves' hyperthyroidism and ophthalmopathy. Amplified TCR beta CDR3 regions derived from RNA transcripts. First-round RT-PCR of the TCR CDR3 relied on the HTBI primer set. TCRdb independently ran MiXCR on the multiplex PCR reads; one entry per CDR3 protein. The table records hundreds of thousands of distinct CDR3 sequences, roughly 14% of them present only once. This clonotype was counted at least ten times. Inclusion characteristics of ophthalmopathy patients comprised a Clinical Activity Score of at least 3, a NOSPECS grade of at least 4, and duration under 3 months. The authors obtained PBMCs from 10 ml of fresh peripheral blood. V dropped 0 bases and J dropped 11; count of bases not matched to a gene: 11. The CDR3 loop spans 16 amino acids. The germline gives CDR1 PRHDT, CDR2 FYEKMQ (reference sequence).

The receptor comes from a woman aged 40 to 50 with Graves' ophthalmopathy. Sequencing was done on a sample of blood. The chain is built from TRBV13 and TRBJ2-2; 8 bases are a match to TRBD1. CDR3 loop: CASSLGPGGEIGELFF. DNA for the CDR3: TGTGCCAGCAGCTTAGGCCCAGGGGGCGAAATTGGAGAGCTGTTTTTT.